The 32 T cell receptor beta chains listed next were all sequenced from one sample in a study of blood T cell repertoires in COVID-19. Profiling relied on immunoSEQ multiplex PCR, and the TCRdb table lists in-frame clones only, not all of them. The table shows about 95,000 clones, with about 90% occurring only once. The sequencing sample was made of peripheral blood. The source of these receptors is a woman aged 45 to 65 in a cohort sampled during active COVID-19.

The CDR3 sequence is CASSQDGGVNTEAFF. CDR3 coding DNA: TGTGCCAGCAGCCAAGATGGAGGGGTGAACACTGAAGCTTTCTTT. The chain carries TRBV3-1 (or the pseudogene TRBV3-2) and TRBJ1-1, with D possibly being TRBD1 (5 bases). V dropped 0 bases and J dropped 0 bases, with 8 bases sitting between them. CDR3 size: 15 residues. CDR1 and CDR2 (germline): LGHDT, YNNKEL (reference sequence).

This clone was detected only once. The gene calls are TRBV7-9 and TRBJ2-5, with D possibly matching TRBD1 (5 bases). The ends were cut back, 1 base at V and 1 base at J, with 10 bases in the middle. This CDR3 has 15 amino acids. Germline CDR1 reads SEHNR; CDR2 reads FQNEAQ (reference sequence). The CDR3 region is CASSLDRTIQETQYF. In DNA form, the CDR3 reads TGTGCCAGCAGCTTAGACAGGACAATCCAAGAGACCCAGTACTTC.

This clone has only a few counts. This chain uses TRBV6-5 with TRBJ1-1, with D maybe TRBD1 (6 bases). There are 13 residues in the CDR3. Germline assignment: CDR1 MNHEY and CDR2 SVGAGI. V lost 6 bases and J 2 bases, leaving 10 bases between the germline ends. CDR3 nucleotides: TGTGCCAGCAGGAGGACAGTAAACACTGAAGCTTTCTTT. Its translation is CASRRTVNTEAFF.

The chain has TRBV7-9 and TRBJ1-1; possible D gene TRBD1, 6 bases. V lost 5 bases, J lost 5 bases, and 12 bases lay in between. CDR3 size: 13 residues. The germline V gene encodes CDR1 SEHNR and CDR2 FQNEAQ (reference sequence). The CDR3 sequence: CASSMGTYTEAFF. CDR3 bases: TGTGCCAGCAGCATGGGGACATATACTGAAGCTTTCTTT.

This chain joins TRBV27 and TRBJ2-1, with 12 bases identical to TRBD2. The V segment lost 7 bases and the J segment 10 bases; nucleotides outside the gene matches: 11. Per the germline V gene, CDR1 is MNHEY and CDR2 is SMNVEV (reference sequence). The CDR3 is 15 amino acids. CDR3 DNA sequence: TGTGCCAGCACCCCTAGCGGGAGGGCCCGAGTAGAGCAGTTCTTC. This encodes CASTPSGRARVEQFF.

The chain is built from TRBV9 and TRBJ1-4; 7 positions match TRBD1. The germline V gene has CDR1 SGDLS and CDR2 YYNGEE. J gave up 7 bases and V 0 bases, and 9 bases lay outside the gene matches. The CDR3 consists of 16 residues. This chain's CDR3 is CASSVGQGGGFEKLFF. The CDR3 nucleotides read TGTGCCAGCAGCGTAGGACAGGGTGGGGGGTTTGAAAAACTGTTTTTT.

This chain joins TRBV7-9 and TRBJ1-5; D is ambiguous. The V end was cut by 0 bases, the J end by 7 bases, with 7 bases between. The CDR3 totals 13 residues. CDR1 SEHNR and CDR2 FQNEAQ come from the germline V gene (reference sequence). The CDR3 sequence: CASSLAEVQPQHF. The CDR3, as DNA: TGTGCCAGCAGCTTAGCGGAGGTGCAGCCCCAGCATTTT.

The DNA of the CDR3 is TGTGCCACCGGCCTGGGGACAGGGGGCACAGATACGCAGTATTTT. This codes for CATGLGTGGTDTQYF. The V and J genes are TRBV24-1 and TRBJ2-3, with 10 positions matching TRBD1. Trimming took 9 bases from V and 1 from J; bases not matched to a gene: 6. This CDR3 is 15 amino acids long. The germline V gene encodes CDR1 KGHDR and CDR2 SFDVKD.

In its sample, this clone was seen many times. This chain uses TRBV7-9 with TRBJ2-7; D not certain. CDR1 and CDR2 (germline): SEHNR, FQNEAQ (reference sequence). V lost 5 bases and J lost 3, with 5 bases in between. This CDR3 comprises 11 residues. CDR3 sequence reads: CASSPLYEQYF. In nucleotides, the CDR3 is TGTGCCAGCAGCCCCCTCTACGAGCAGTACTTC.

The chain carries TRBV28 and TRBJ1-1, with D unclear. CDR3 size: 14 residues. Trimming removed 2 bases at V and 1 base at J, with 8 bases between. CDR1 and CDR2 (germline): MDHEN, SYDVKM. The CDR3 region has the DNA TGTGCCAGCAGTTTAATGGCAGGGAACACTGAAGCTTTCTTT. Its protein product is CASSLMAGNTEAFF.

This chain links TRBV7-2 with TRBJ2-1, with 9 bases aligning to TRBD2. The CDR3 has 13 amino acids. Germline CDR1 is SGHTA and CDR2 is FQGNSA. Trimming at V came to 6 bases and at J to 10 bases, leaving 7 bases not matched to a gene. The chain's CDR3 is CASRLAGYWEQFF. The CDR3 region has the DNA TGTGCCAGCAGGCTAGCGGGATACTGGGAGCAGTTCTTC. The complete variable domain, with remaining parts taken from reference TRBV7-2 and TRBJ2-1, reads GAGVSQSPSNKVTEKGKDVELRCDPISGHTALYWYRQSLGQGLEFLIYFQGNSAPDKSGLPSDRFSAERTGGSVSTLTIQRTQQEDSAVYLCASRLAGYWEQFFGPGTRLTVL.

The rearrangement links TRBV7-9 to TRBJ2-7, with TRBD1 identical over 9 bases. The CDR3 length is 13 residues. The germline gives CDR1 SEHNR, CDR2 FQNEAQ (reference sequence). V lost 9 bases and J lost 4; bases outside the gene matches: 7. CDR3: CASAGTGRYEQYF. The CDR3 nucleotides are TGTGCCAGTGCCGGGACAGGGCGTTACGAGCAGTACTTC.

This rearrangement joins TRBV7-2 to TRBJ1-2, with D unresolved. This CDR3 has 14 amino acids. V was cut by 1 base and J by 3 bases, with 9 bases left in between. Germline CDR1 and CDR2: SGHTA and FQGNSA. Here the CDR3 DNA reads TGTGCCAGCAGCTTAGAGCCAGGTTACTATGGCTACACCTTC. Translating it yields CASSLEPGYYGYTF.

The chain couples TRBV24-1 to TRBJ1-2, with TRBD1 as a possible D gene (6 bases). Germline-derived CDR1 and CDR2 are KGHDR and SFDVKD. V was clipped by 7 bases and J by 4 bases, with 12 bases between them. The CDR3 is 13 residues long. CDR3 DNA: TGTGCCACCAGCAAGGACAGCTTCTATGGCTACACCTTC. Translation: CATSKDSFYGYTF.

CDR3 DNA sequence: TGTGCCAGCAAACGGGGGATCTACGAGCAGTACTTC. Encoded protein: CASKRGIYEQYF. V and J are TRBV6-6 and TRBJ2-7; possibly TRBD2 for D (6 bases). The germline CDR1 and CDR2 sequences are MNHNY and SVGAGI (reference sequence). V gave up 7 bases and J gave up 3 bases, with 10 bases separating them. CDR3 size: 12 residues.

This sequence joins TRBV6-5 and TRBJ1-2; TRBD1 is a possible D gene (5 bases). Trimming left V 8 bases short and J 3 bases short, with 10 bases between. From germline, CDR1 is MNHEY and CDR2 SVGAGI. This CDR3 spans 12 amino acids. This CDR3 is CASSDSYYGYTF. CDR3 DNA sequence: TGTGCCAGCTCCGACAGTTACTATGGCTACACCTTC.

V usage is TRBV7-8 and J usage is TRBJ1-5; D is ambiguous. This CDR3 spans 18 amino acids. CDR1 and CDR2 from the germline V gene are SGHVS and FQNEAQ. Between the trimmed V and J ends, which lost 3 bases and 1 base, there was a span of 19 bases. CDR3 coding DNA: TGTGCCAGCAGCTTGGACGGGAGATCTTTAGTGAGCAATCAGCCCCAGCATTTT. This translates into CASSLDGRSLVSNQPQHF.

This clone appeared once. The chain links TRBV9 to TRBJ2-3, with 10 bases lining up with TRBD1. The CDR3 runs 16 residues. In germline, CDR1 is SGDLS, CDR2 YYNGEE. Trimming cost V 0 bases and J 2 bases; bases outside gene matches: 3. CDR3 coding DNA: TGTGCCAGCAGCGTAGGCGACAGGGGGCCCACAGATACGCAGTATTTT. Encoded protein: CASSVGDRGPTDTQYF. Drawing the rest from reference TRBV9 and TRBJ2-3, the complete variable domain is DSGVTQTPKHLITATGQRVTLRCSPRSGDLSVYWYQQSLDQGLQFLIQYYNGEERAKGNILERFSAQQFPDLHSELNLSSLELGDSALYFCASSVGDRGPTDTQYFGPGTRLTVL.

The rearrangement uses TRBV28 and TRBJ2-3; D unresolved. CDR1 is MDHEN and CDR2 is SYDVKM in the germline V gene. V dropped 5 bases and J dropped 5 bases, with 20 bases sitting between them. CDR3 length equals 16 residues. CDR3 DNA sequence: TGTGCCAGCAGTCCCGCGTGGTCTCCATCCCAAGATACGCAGTATTTT. Translating it yields CASSPAWSPSQDTQYF.

CDR3 loop: CASSQERGDRGHGEQYF. The CDR3 nucleotides read TGTGCCAGCAGCCAAGAGCGAGGGGACAGGGGGCATGGGGAGCAGTACTTC. The rearrangement joins TRBV3-1 (or the pseudogene TRBV3-2) to TRBJ2-7; 12 bases line up with TRBD1. With V trimmed by 0 bases and J by 7 bases, 10 bases remained unmatched. The length of the CDR3 is 17 residues. From germline, CDR1 is LGHDT and CDR2 YNNKEL (reference sequence).

This chain connects TRBV28 to TRBJ2-3; 8 positions match TRBD1. Germline V CDR1 and CDR2: MDHEN, SYDVKM. The CDR3 length is 15 residues. Losses at the gene ends were 6 bases for V and 6 bases for J; bases not matched to a gene: 11. CDR3 loop: CASRPRQGSFDTQYF. DNA of the CDR3: TGTGCCAGCAGGCCCCGACAGGGGAGTTTTGATACGCAGTATTTT.

The rearrangement uses TRBV6-5 and TRBJ2-4, with a tentative D call TRBD1 (5 bases). Per germline, CDR1 MNHEY and CDR2 SVGAGI. The CDR3 extends over 14 amino acids. The ends were cut back, 6 bases at V and 0 bases at J, with 9 bases in the middle. The CDR3 here is CASRDTLAKNIQYF. CDR3 DNA sequence: TGTGCCAGCAGGGACACTCTAGCCAAAAACATTCAGTACTTC.

The chain combines TRBV11-2 with TRBJ2-1; TRBD1 is a possible D gene (6 bases). Germline V gene sequence: CDR1 SGHAT, CDR2 FQNNGV. V was cut by 0 bases and J by 0 bases, with 9 bases left in between. The CDR3 length is 16 residues. The CDR3 coding sequence is TGTGCCAGCAGCTTAGAGCCGGACAGCTCCTACAATGAGCAGTTCTTC. This gives the protein CASSLEPDSSYNEQFF.

The rearrangement links TRBV5-1 to TRBJ2-5, with TRBD2 identical over 7 bases. V shed 3 bases, J shed 4 bases, and the junction held 6 bases outside the gene matches. CDR3 length: 14 amino acids. Per the germline V gene, CDR1 is SGHRS and CDR2 is YFSETQ. CDR3 protein: CASSSGRGGETQYF. In nucleotides, the CDR3 is TGCGCCAGCAGCTCGGGGAGGGGTGGAGAGACCCAGTACTTC.

The V gene is TRBV20-1, the J gene TRBJ2-1, with 7 bases aligning to TRBD2. The CDR3 is 14 residues long. CDR1 is DFQATT, CDR2 SNEGSKA, per germline (reference sequence). Trimming removed 3 bases from V and 5 bases from J; junction bases left unmatched: 7. CDR3: CSASGDYRNNEQFF. The CDR3 nucleotides read TGCAGTGCTAGTGGGGACTATCGGAACAATGAGCAGTTCTTC.

This clone occurred once. CDR3: CASSLGTSGVGNTIYF. As DNA, the CDR3 is TGTGCCAGCAGCTTAGGCACTTCAGGGGTTGGAAACACCATATATTTT. The chain is built from TRBV7-6 and TRBJ1-3, with D tentatively TRBD1 (6 bases). This CDR3 comprises 16 residues. CDR1 and CDR2 from the germline V gene are SGHVS and FNYEAQ. Trimming shortened V by 1 base and J by 3 bases, and 13 bases separated the two germline ends.

This rearrangement joins TRBV12-5 to TRBJ2-2; D gene ambiguous. Trimming removed 2 bases at V and 6 bases at J, with 7 bases between. The germline CDR1 and CDR2 sequences are LGHNT and FRNRAP. The CDR3 sequence is 13 residues long. CDR3 sequence (DNA): TGTGCTAGTGGTTTGCCTCCTTCCGGGGAGCTGTTTTTT. This sequence encodes CASGLPPSGELFF.

The CDR3 bases are TGTGCCTGGGGAACAGGGGGGAGCTCCTACGAGCAGTACTTC. Translating gives CAWGTGGSSYEQYF. The rearrangement links TRBV30 to TRBJ2-7, with 8 bases that match TRBD1. Germline V gene sequence: CDR1 GTSNPN, CDR2 SVGIG (reference sequence). This CDR3 spans 14 amino acids. V shed 5 bases and J 0 bases; nucleotides not matched to a gene: 6.

The chain uses TRBV18 and TRBJ2-7, with TRBD1 identical over 10 bases. V was clipped by 5 bases and J by 2 bases; unmatched bases: 15. Germline CDR1 reads KGHSH; CDR2 reads LQKENI. The CDR3 runs to 18 residues. The CDR3 DNA sequence: TGTGCCAGCTCAATTTCTTTAATTGGACAGGGGGAAACCTACGAGCAGTACTTC. It codes for CASSISLIGQGETYEQYF.

This clone appeared many times. This CDR3 is also generated by other DNA sequences in the sample. The J gene is TRBJ2-7, the V gene TRBV7-2; D is unclear. Germline loops: CDR1 SGHTA, CDR2 FQGNSA. Trimming took off 3 bases at V and 0 bases at J, with 3 bases between the two ends. CDR3 size: 12 residues. In DNA, the CDR3 is TGTGCCAGCAGCTTGAGCTCCTACGAGCAGTACTTC. Amino acids: CASSLSSYEQYF.

The V call is TRBV18, the J call TRBJ2-2; 7 bases fit TRBD2. Trimming cost V 3 bases and J 1 base; bases outside gene matches: 8. Germline assignment: CDR1 KGHSH and CDR2 LQKENI. The CDR3 covers 17 residues. CDR3 DNA: TGTGCCAGCTCACCGGGTCTGGCGGGGGAGAACACCGGGGAGCTGTTTTTT. Translated: CASSPGLAGENTGELFF.

The chain has TRBV7-9 and TRBJ2-7, with D maybe TRBD2 (5 bases). The CDR3 sequence is 14 residues long. V was pared by 2 bases and J by 3 bases, with 11 bases between. Germline lookup yields CDR1 SEHNR and CDR2 FQNEAQ (reference sequence). The CDR3 spells CASSLSRGVYEQYF. For the CDR3, the DNA is TGTGCCAGCAGCTTAAGTCGGGGAGTCTACGAGCAGTACTTC.